The 8 T cell receptor beta chains presented below share a single source sample, sequenced in a study of cytomegalovirus exposure and HLA in healthy donors. With 60 Vbeta and 13 Jbeta primers, the PCR was carried out. Using immunoSEQ multiplex PCR, the repertoire was profiled, and TCRdb retains in-frame clones only, with some absent. The sample lists about 94,000 clones, roughly 79% seen once, with roughly 3.8% in the top ten. Sequencing was performed on PBMCs. Every receptor here comes from a woman in her thirties or forties in good health and CMV-seronegative.

The rearrangement joins TRBV6-1 to TRBJ2-5; D call uncertain. The germline CDR1 and CDR2 sequences are MNHNS and SASEGT. The CDR3 totals 15 residues. Trimming removed 2 bases at V and 3 bases at J, with 13 bases between. As DNA, the CDR3 is TGTGCCAGCAGTGAATTACGCAGTCCCGAAGAGACCCAGTACTTC. Translating gives CASSELRSPEETQYF.

The CDR3 region has the DNA TGTGCCAGCTCACCCACAGGGGTGAGGACCTACGAGCAGTACTTC. Amino acids: CASSPTGVRTYEQYF. This chain uses TRBV18 with TRBJ2-7; 7 nucleotides match TRBD1. Germline CDR1 reads KGHSH; CDR2 reads LQKENI. The CDR3 sequence is 15 residues long. With V trimmed by 3 bases and J by 2 bases, 7 bases remained unmatched.

The chain uses TRBV5-8 and TRBJ2-3; 8 nucleotides line up with TRBD2. From germline, CDR1 is SGHTS and CDR2 YDEGEE. V trimming: 3 bases; J trimming: 1 base; junction bases outside the gene matches: 7. The length of the CDR3 is 16 residues. CDR3 DNA sequence: TGTGCCAGCAGCTGGCGGGGGGATCTCGGCACAGATACGCAGTATTTT. Its translation is CASSWRGDLGTDTQYF. Filled out from reference TRBV5-8 and TRBJ2-3, the complete variable domain reads EAGVTQSPTHLIKTRGQQATLRCSPISGHTSVYWYQQALGLGLQFLLWYDEGEERNRGNFPPRFSGRQFPNYSSELNVNALELEDSALYLCASSWRGDLGTDTQYFGPGTRLTVL.

The count of this clone is one. This chain links TRBV29-1 with TRBJ1-4; D is perhaps TRBD1 (5 bases). V gave up 7 bases and J gave up 8 bases, with 11 bases separating them. Germline assignment: CDR1 SQVTM and CDR2 ANQGSEA. The CDR3 consists of 11 residues. The CDR3 region has the DNA TGCAGCGGAGGGGAGGAGGAAAAACTGTTTTTT. This encodes CSGGEEEKLFF.

This clone was counted once. The chain joins TRBV27 to TRBJ2-6; 7 bases align to TRBD1. This CDR3 spans 16 amino acids. Germline assignment: CDR1 MNHEY and CDR2 SMNVEV (reference sequence). V lost 10 bases to trimming and J lost 0 bases; unmatched junction nucleotides: 9. CDR3 amino acids: CATTPGTVSGANVLTF. The CDR3 bases are TGTGCCACCACCCCCGGGACAGTCTCTGGGGCCAACGTCCTGACTTTC. The variable domain in full, with the rest retrieved from reference TRBV27 and TRBJ2-6, is EAQVTQNPRYLITVTGKKLTVTCSQNMNHEYMSWYRQDPGLGLRQIYYSMNVEVTDKGDVPEGYKVSRKEKRNFPLILESPSPNQTSLYFCATTPGTVSGANVLTFGAGSRLTVL.

The rearrangement joins TRBV9 to TRBJ1-1; no reliable D call. Germline V lookup: CDR1 SGDLS, CDR2 YYNGEE. Trimming stripped 3 bases from V and 4 bases from J, with 13 bases between. The CDR3 spans 14 residues. In DNA form, the CDR3 reads TGTGCCAGCAGCGGAGGGTTGGTATTCACTGAAGCTTTCTTT. Translation gives CASSGGLVFTEAFF.

The chain links TRBV9 to TRBJ1-2; D possibly corresponds to TRBD1 (5 bases). Germline-derived CDR1 and CDR2 are SGDLS and YYNGEE. The CDR3 consists of 14 residues. V dropped 1 base and J dropped 8 bases, with 15 bases sitting between them. The DNA for the CDR3 is TGTGCCAGCAGCGTATCCCCCCAGGGAGGCGGCTACACCTTC. Translation gives CASSVSPQGGGYTF.

The genes are TRBV13 and TRBJ1-3; 7 bases are a match to TRBD1. The germline gives CDR1 PRHDT, CDR2 FYEKMQ (reference sequence). Trimming removed 4 bases from V and 1 base from J; junction bases left unmatched: 4. The CDR3 loop spans 15 amino acids. The CDR3 region has the DNA TGTGCCAGCAGCTCACAGGGGTTATCTGGAAACACCATATATTTT. Translated: CASSSQGLSGNTIYF.